This T cell receptor beta chain was sequenced during a study of T cell changes during pregnancy in multiple sclerosis. The method was immunoSEQ multiplex PCR; TCRdb's version includes in-frame clones alone and lacks a portion of them. The profile shows roughly 49,000 clones, about 90% of them singletons. CDR3 size: 15 residues. Germline CDR1 is SEHNR and CDR2 is FQNEAQ (reference sequence). V was shortened by 5 bases and J by 1 base, with 11 bases between the two germline ends. This clonotype was sampled from a female donor in good health, enrolled as a control in a pregnancy study. This rearrangement joins TRBV7-9 to TRBJ2-2; D gene uncertain. Here the sequenced sample was CD4+ T cells from peripheral blood mononuclear cells, taken in the second trimester of pregnancy. The DNA of the CDR3 is TGTGCCAGCAGCCGAATGAGAGTGAACACCGGGGAGCTGTTTTTT. Translation: CASSRMRVNTGELFF. Looking up the rest from reference TRBV7-9 and TRBJ2-2 gives the full variable domain: DTGVSQNPRHKITKRGQNVTFRCDPISEHNRLYWYRQTLGQGPEFLTYFQNEAQLEKSRLLSDRFSAERPKGSFSTLEIQRTEQGDSAMYLCASSRMRVNTGELFFGEGSRLTVL.